These 18 T cell receptor beta chains were all obtained from the same sample, sequenced in a study of vaccination and CD4 T cells after COVID-19. The treatment here: roughly 10-day PBMC culture with coronavirus spike peptide pools or control peptides (ViraFEST assay). The unexposed donor gave CD4+ T cells before the COVID-19 pandemic (2011-2018). Their cognate antigens are unknown. An Oncomine TCR Beta short-read assay was used to sequence the DNA from cultured CD4+ T cells. TCRdb redid the calling of the PCR reads with MiXCR, one entry per CDR3 protein. The sample shows around 6,100 distinct CDR3 sequences, less than 45% of them seen only once. The source material was CD4+ T cells from blood, cultured in vitro. These receptors were obtained from a human donor in good health.

This chain connects TRBV5-6 to TRBJ2-7; TRBD1 matches 7 bases. Germline V gene sequence: CDR1 SGHDT, CDR2 YYEEEE. The trim removed 4 bases at V and 3 bases at J, leaving 10 bases unmatched. CDR3 length equals 15 residues. The CDR3 reads CASSPYRGLNYEQYF. The CDR3 DNA reads TGTGCCAGCAGCCCGTACAGGGGTCTGAACTACGAGCAGTACTTC.

This CDR3 is CASSLGQGGSPLHF. The DNA of the CDR3 is TGTGCCAGCAGCCTGGGACAGGGAGGATCACCCCTCCACTTT. The chain employs TRBV12-3 or TRBV12-4 and TRBJ1-6, with 9 bases aligning to TRBD1. V dropped 6 bases and J dropped 10; count of bases not matched to a gene: 7. The CDR3 consists of 14 residues.

The V and J genes are TRBV20-1 and TRBJ1-1; 9 bases match TRBD1. The germline V gene has CDR1 DFQATT and CDR2 SNEGSKA (reference sequence). With V trimmed by 3 bases and J by 0 bases, 8 bases remained unmatched. The length of the CDR3 is 16 residues. CDR3 sequence (DNA): TGCAGTGCTAGGGGAGTGACAGGGGGATTGAACACTGAAGCTTTCTTT. Translated: CSARGVTGGLNTEAFF.

This clonotype came up a few times. The genes are TRBV27 and TRBJ1-2; 7 bases map to TRBD1. Per the germline V gene, CDR1 is MNHEY and CDR2 is SMNVEV (reference sequence). The CDR3 has 17 residues. Trimming at V came to 7 bases and at J to 1 base, leaving 15 bases not matched to a gene. CDR3 sequence: CASIPAFRGGLNYGYTF. In nucleotides, the CDR3 is TGTGCCAGCATCCCGGCGTTCAGGGGGGGCCTTAACTATGGCTACACCTTC.

The V gene is TRBV7-8, the J gene TRBJ1-1, with D hard to call. CDR1 and CDR2 from the germline V gene are SGHVS and FQNEAQ. V was pared by 2 bases and J by 1 base, with 8 bases between. The CDR3 consists of 14 residues. CDR3 sequence reads: CASSLRSGNTEAFF. The CDR3 coding sequence is TGTGCCAGCAGCTTAAGGTCGGGGAACACTGAAGCTTTCTTT. Using reference TRBV7-8 and TRBJ1-1 for the parts outside the CDR3, the full variable domain is GAGVSQSPRYKVAKRGQDVALRCDPISGHVSLFWYQQALGQGPEFLTYFQNEAQLDKSGLPSDRFFAERPEGSVSTLKIQRTQQEDSAVYLCASSLRSGNTEAFFGQGTRLTVV.

This chain links TRBV5-8 with TRBJ1-6; D unclear. The CDR3 consists of 15 residues. V lost 0 bases, J lost 9 bases, and 13 bases lay in between. Per germline, CDR1 SGHTS and CDR2 YDEGEE. The CDR3 sequence is CASSLAGGVGSPLHF. The CDR3 region has the DNA TGTGCCAGCAGCTTGGCCGGTGGGGTAGGTTCACCCCTCCACTTT.

The rearrangement links TRBV7-2 to TRBJ1-2, with 11 bases aligning to TRBD1. The CDR3 consists of 14 residues. Losses at the gene ends were 5 bases for V and 4 bases for J; bases not matched to a gene: 3. The germline V gene has CDR1 SGHTA and CDR2 FQGNSA. The CDR3 nucleotides read TGTGCCAGCAGCCCGGACAGGGGGCCCTATGGCTACACCTTC. This translates into CASSPDRGPYGYTF.

The chain carries TRBV10-3 and TRBJ1-1; 9 bases are shared with TRBD1. The V segment lost 7 bases and the J segment 6 bases; nucleotides outside the gene matches: 12. This CDR3 is built from 15 residues. CDR1 ENHRY and CDR2 SYGVKD come from the germline V gene. CDR3 sequence: CAITNPGQGSPEAFF. As DNA, the CDR3 is TGTGCCATCACCAATCCGGGACAGGGTTCCCCTGAAGCTTTCTTT.

This chain uses TRBV11-2 with TRBJ2-7; D is uncertain. V was pared by 1 base and J by 4 bases, with 11 bases between. Germline CDR1 SGHAT, CDR2 FQNNGV. The CDR3 is made up of 14 amino acids. The CDR3 region is CASSLVGQLYEQYF. In DNA, the CDR3 is TGTGCCAGCAGCTTAGTCGGGCAGCTATACGAGCAGTACTTC.

This clonotype was observed a few times. J is TRBJ1-3 and V is TRBV20-1; D is possibly TRBD1 (5 bases). V lost 6 bases to trimming and J lost 0 bases, with 12 bases between them. The CDR3 loop spans 14 amino acids. Germline V lookup: CDR1 DFQATT, CDR2 SNEGSKA (reference sequence). The CDR3 region has the DNA TGCAGTGCCCCCGACAGTCACTCTGGAAACACCATATATTTT. Translation: CSAPDSHSGNTIYF.

This clonotype occurred a few times. This sequence joins TRBV15 and TRBJ1-5; D is uncertain. Germline V gene data show CDR1 as LNHNV and CDR2 as YYDKDF (reference sequence). The CDR3 is made up of 12 amino acids. The ends were cut back, 0 bases at V and 7 bases at J, with 4 bases in the middle. The CDR3: CATSRDQQPQHF. DNA of the CDR3: TGTGCCACCAGCAGAGATCAGCAGCCCCAGCATTTT.

V is TRBV27 and J is TRBJ2-7; 8 nucleotides match TRBD1. From germline, CDR1 is MNHEY and CDR2 SMNVEV (reference sequence). With V trimmed by 1 base and J by 2 bases, 10 bases remained unmatched. This CDR3 contains 17 residues. This chain's CDR3 is CASSLFTGQGAAYEQYF. Here the CDR3 DNA reads TGTGCCAGCAGTTTATTCACCGGACAGGGTGCGGCCTACGAGCAGTACTTC.

The chain uses TRBV6-1 and TRBJ1-5; tentatively, D is TRBD1 (5 bases). The germline V gene has CDR1 MNHNS and CDR2 SASEGT. This CDR3 has 15 amino acids. The V and J ends lost 6 bases and 5 bases respectively, with 17 bases between them. The CDR3 reads CASSPDTRGDQPQHF. The DNA for the CDR3 is TGTGCCAGCAGCCCGGACACTCGGGGGGATCAGCCCCAGCATTTT.

This clonotype has a handful of counts. V is TRBV25-1 and J is TRBJ1-2; no clear D gene. The CDR3 contains 11 residues. Trimming left V 3 bases short and J 5 bases short, with 4 bases between. Germline V gene lookup returns CDR1 MGHDK and CDR2 SYGVNS. The CDR3 loop reads CASSDEYGYTF. The CDR3 DNA follows: TGTGCCAGCAGTGACGAATATGGCTACACCTTC.

This chain connects TRBV6-1 to TRBJ1-5; 7 nucleotides align to TRBD1. Trimming at V came to 6 bases and at J to 2 bases, leaving 7 bases not matched to a gene. From germline, CDR1 is MNHNS and CDR2 SASEGT. The CDR3 is 15 residues long. The CDR3 reads CASRPDREGNQPQHF. The CDR3 DNA is TGTGCCAGCAGACCCGACAGGGAGGGCAATCAGCCCCAGCATTTT.

A few counts support this clonotype. V gene TRBV6-1 combines with J gene TRBJ1-5; no clear D gene. CDR1 is MNHNS and CDR2 is SASEGT in the germline V gene. V shed 6 bases and J shed 4 bases, with 13 bases lying between them. There are 14 residues in the CDR3. The CDR3 DNA sequence: TGTGCCAGCAGGGAGAGCGGGCCTAATCAGCCCCAGCATTTT. Translated, it gives CASRESGPNQPQHF.

This clonotype has a handful of counts. V gene TRBV19 combines with J gene TRBJ1-1, with D tentatively TRBD1 (6 bases). Germline CDR1 and CDR2: LNHDA and SQIVND (reference sequence). This CDR3 has 13 residues. Trimming took 9 bases from V and 5 from J, leaving 16 bases between them. The CDR3: CASEQGLGTEAFF. DNA of the CDR3: TGTGCCAGCGAACAGGGCCTGGGGACTGAAGCTTTCTTT.

The rearrangement uses TRBV20-1 and TRBJ1-1, with D possibly TRBD1 on 5 matching bases. The germline gives CDR1 DFQATT, CDR2 SNEGSKA (reference sequence). The CDR3 length is 15 residues. Trimming cost V 0 bases and J 10 bases, with 21 bases left between them. CDR3 sequence (DNA): TGCAGTGCTAGAGAACCCCAGGGTGGGGCTAGACGAGCTTTCTTT. Its protein is CSAREPQGGARRAFF.